The 27 T cell receptor beta chains in this list originate from one sample, sequenced in a study of CD8 T cells in Susac syndrome. RNA totalling about 0.45 to 1 ug underwent reverse transcription with random hexamers. TCRdb reanalysed the immunoSEQ multiplex PCR reads using MiXCR and keeps one entry per CDR3 protein. The repertoire holds about 250,000 distinct CDR3 sequences, with about 94% as singletons. Sequencing was performed on CD4+ T cells from PBMCs. The receptors here all came from a human donor with multiple sclerosis.

This clonotype has a single count. The genes are TRBV9 and TRBJ2-3; D is possibly TRBD2 (6 bases). Germline loops: CDR1 SGDLS, CDR2 YYNGEE. There are 15 residues in the CDR3. The ends were cut back, 4 bases at V and 2 bases at J, with 14 bases in the middle. The CDR3 coding sequence is TGTGCCAGCAGCCCTAGCGTGACCTACACAGATACGCAGTATTTT. Residues: CASSPSVTYTDTQYF.

The chain carries TRBV29-1 and TRBJ2-3; D remains unclear. The germline V and J ends were trimmed by 3 bases and 3 bases, with 7 bases remaining between them. The CDR3 is 12 amino acids. The germline gives CDR1 SQVTM, CDR2 ANQGSEA. CDR3 region: CSVDRETDTQYF. As DNA, the CDR3 is TGCAGCGTTGATCGCGAAACAGATACGCAGTATTTT.

This chain uses TRBV2 with TRBJ1-1; no firm D call. CDR1 is SNHLY, CDR2 FYNNEI, per germline. This CDR3 region has 13 residues. V was cut by 7 bases and J by 0 bases, with 9 bases left in between. CDR3 sequence reads: CASKDLLNTEAFF. The CDR3 DNA reads as TGTGCCAGCAAGGACCTTTTGAACACTGAAGCTTTCTTT.

CDR3 loop: CASSQLPNMNTEAFF. The DNA for the CDR3 is TGTGCCAGCAGCCAGCTACCGAATATGAACACTGAAGCTTTCTTT. The V call is TRBV9, the J call TRBJ1-1, with no clear D. The CDR3 has 15 amino acids. V lost 4 bases and J 0 bases, leaving 13 bases between the germline ends. The germline V gene has CDR1 SGDLS and CDR2 YYNGEE.

This chain connects TRBV7-2 to TRBJ2-5; no definite D call. The CDR3 runs 15 residues. The V and J ends lost 2 bases and 5 bases respectively, with 15 bases between them. CDR1 and CDR2 (germline): SGHTA, FQGNSA. The CDR3 DNA sequence: TGTGCCAGCAGCTTAATAGGGCCAACCCGGGAGACCCAGTACTTC. This sequence encodes CASSLIGPTRETQYF.

The chain links TRBV5-4 to TRBJ2-1; 7 bases align to TRBD1. Germline CDR1 and CDR2: SGHNT and YYREEE (reference sequence). The CDR3 length is 13 residues. The ends lost 1 base at V and 8 bases at J; junction bases unmatched: 3. The CDR3 here is CASSLTGVDEQFF. The CDR3 region has the DNA TGTGCCAGCAGCTTGACAGGGGTCGATGAGCAGTTCTTC.

CDR3 DNA: TGTGCCAGCAGCTTAAGGTGGCGGAGCTCCTACAATGAGCAGTTCTTC. This gives the protein CASSLRWRSSYNEQFF. The chain couples TRBV7-3 to TRBJ2-1, with D unresolved. From germline, CDR1 is SGHTA and CDR2 FQGTGA. The CDR3 loop spans 16 amino acids. The V end lost 1 base, the J end lost 0 bases, and 10 bases lay between the germline ends.

The chain employs TRBV13 and TRBJ1-2; D ambiguous. The CDR3 has 16 amino acids. Per the germline V gene, CDR1 is PRHDT and CDR2 is FYEKMQ (reference sequence). The germline V and J ends were trimmed by 4 bases and 0 bases, with 15 bases remaining between them. As DNA, the CDR3 is TGTGCCAGCAGCTCCAATGGCCCCGGGACTAACTATGGCTACACCTTC. This encodes CASSSNGPGTNYGYTF.

This clonotype was found a few times. CDR3 sequence: CASSLPRNEQFF. The CDR3 bases are TGTGCCAGCAGTTTACCTCGCAATGAGCAGTTCTTC. The chain links TRBV28 to TRBJ2-1; no definite D call. This CDR3 comprises 12 residues. The V end lost 2 bases, the J end lost 6 bases, and 5 bases lay between the germline ends. Germline V gene data show CDR1 as MDHEN and CDR2 as SYDVKM.

The V and J genes are TRBV3-1 and TRBJ2-3; TRBD2 matches at 7 bases. Germline trimming cut 0 bases from V and 0 bases from J; bases unmatched to any gene: 6. Germline CDR1 and CDR2: LGHDT and YNNKEL (reference sequence). The CDR3 totals 17 residues. The CDR3 coding sequence is TGTGCCAGCAGCCAAGACCGGGGGGTTGGGAGCACAGATACGCAGTATTTT. It yields the protein CASSQDRGVGSTDTQYF.

The rearrangement uses TRBV7-3 and TRBJ2-7; D remains ambiguous. The CDR3 runs 13 residues. Germline assignment: CDR1 SGHTA and CDR2 FQGTGA. V was trimmed by 5 bases and J by 5 bases, leaving 13 bases between them. CDR3 sequence reads: CASSLIPQNEQYF. CDR3 DNA: TGTGCCAGCAGCCTAATCCCCCAAAACGAGCAGTACTTC. Together with reference TRBV7-3 and TRBJ2-7, the CDR3 gives the full variable domain: GAGVSQTPSNKVTEKGKYVELRCDPISGHTALYWYRQSLGQGPEFLIYFQGTGAADDSGLPNDRFFAVRPEGSVSTLKIQRTERGDSAVYLCASSLIPQNEQYFGPGTRLTVT.

Only a few counts were recorded for this clonotype. CDR3: CASSLVLNTEAFF. The CDR3 DNA reads as TGTGCCAGCAGCTTGGTCCTGAACACTGAAGCTTTCTTT. The chain carries TRBV5-6 and TRBJ1-1, with D unclear. The CDR3 is 13 residues long. V dropped 0 bases and J dropped 0 bases, with 3 bases sitting between them. Germline V gene lookup returns CDR1 SGHDT and CDR2 YYEEEE.

This chain connects TRBV12-3 or TRBV12-4 to TRBJ1-1; TRBD1 matches 8 bases. The CDR3 is made up of 13 amino acids. Trimming took 7 bases from V and 4 from J; bases not matched to a gene: 5. The CDR3, as DNA: TGTGCCAGCACCCTGACAGGGGTCACTGAAGCTTTCTTT. Translation gives CASTLTGVTEAFF.

The rearrangement links TRBV19 to TRBJ1-5, with TRBD1 as a possible D gene (6 bases). The CDR3 loop spans 13 amino acids. In germline, CDR1 is LNHDA, CDR2 SQIVND (reference sequence). Trimming took off 8 bases at V and 9 bases at J, with 17 bases between the two ends. CDR3 sequence (DNA): TGTGCCAGTCGTAATATTGGGGGCGGGCCCCAGCATTTT. This codes for CASRNIGGGPQHF.

The V call is TRBV12-3 or TRBV12-4, the J call TRBJ2-2, with 9 bases fitting TRBD2. CDR3 size: 15 residues. The V and J ends lost 6 bases and 8 bases, in that order; junction bases with no gene match: 10. CDR3 loop: CASSPYEREVGELFF. In DNA form, the CDR3 reads TGTGCCAGCAGCCCCTATGAGCGGGAGGTAGGGGAGCTGTTTTTT.

This chain joins TRBV4-1 and TRBJ2-1; 11 positions agree with TRBD2. Per germline, CDR1 MGHRA and CDR2 YSYEKL. The CDR3 spans 16 residues. V shed 0 bases and J 7 bases; nucleotides not matched to a gene: 5. This CDR3 reads CASSQDPGLAANEQFF. The CDR3 region has the DNA TGCGCCAGCAGCCAAGACCCGGGACTAGCGGCAAATGAGCAGTTCTTC.

In DNA form, the CDR3 reads TGTGCCAGCAGCCCGGGCCTAACCGCGCACGAGCAGTACTTC. Protein sequence: CASSPGLTAHEQYF. This chain connects TRBV4-2 to TRBJ2-7; D is uncertain. The germline gives CDR1 LGHNA, CDR2 YNFKEQ. V was pared by 4 bases and J by 5 bases, with 15 bases between. The CDR3 runs to 14 residues.

The J gene is TRBJ1-1, the V gene TRBV7-9; 7 bases fit TRBD1. This CDR3 is built from 16 residues. Germline V gene lookup returns CDR1 SEHNR and CDR2 FQNEAQ (reference sequence). J gave up 4 bases and V 5 bases, and 13 bases lay outside the gene matches. The CDR3 loop reads CASSTTYPGGITEAFF. CDR3 nucleotides: TGTGCCAGCAGCACCACATACCCAGGGGGAATCACTGAAGCTTTCTTT.

The rearrangement joins TRBV6-6 to TRBJ1-4; D is undetermined. The germline V gene encodes CDR1 MNHNY and CDR2 SVGAGI (reference sequence). This CDR3 is built from 12 residues. Trimming left V 4 bases short and J 5 bases short, with 5 bases between. The CDR3 loop reads CASSSSNEKLFF. The CDR3 DNA reads as TGTGCCAGCAGTTCCTCGAATGAAAAACTGTTTTTT.

This chain connects TRBV7-9 to TRBJ2-7; a possible D gene is TRBD1 (7 bases). Germline-derived CDR1 and CDR2 are SEHNR and FQNEAQ (reference sequence). The V gene lost 5 bases and the J gene lost 7 bases, with 12 bases spanning the gap. The CDR3 is 12 residues long. DNA of the CDR3: TGTGCCAGCAGCCAGGGGGGCGGGGAGCAGTACGTC. This sequence encodes CASSQGGGEQYV.

The chain has TRBV10-3 and TRBJ2-4; D might be TRBD1 (6 bases). CDR1 ENHRY and CDR2 SYGVKD come from the germline V gene. There are 14 residues in the CDR3. V was pared by 10 bases and J by 8 bases, with 21 bases between. The CDR3 bases are TGTGCCACCCAGGGGACAACACAGAGGGACATTCAGTACTTC. Its translation: CATQGTTQRDIQYF.

The rearrangement joins TRBV20-1 to TRBJ2-3; D is possibly TRBD2 (7 bases). Per the germline V gene, CDR1 is DFQATT and CDR2 is SNEGSKA (reference sequence). Between the trimmed V and J ends, which lost 3 bases and 8 bases, there was a span of 15 bases. The CDR3 totals 13 residues. The CDR3 reads CSARWRGTSTQYF. CDR3 coding DNA: TGCAGTGCTAGGTGGCGGGGGACAAGTACGCAGTATTTT.

V is TRBV2 and J is TRBJ2-1; TRBD2 aligns across 8 bases. Germline V gene lookup returns CDR1 SNHLY and CDR2 FYNNEI. V dropped 10 bases and J dropped 2; count of bases not matched to a gene: 10. The CDR3 is made up of 15 amino acids. CDR3 coding DNA: TGTGCCACTTTCTACCCGGGACTAGCCTACAATGAGCAGTTCTTC. It is translated as CATFYPGLAYNEQFF.

CDR3 residues: CSPRGLPPSTEAFF. CDR3 nucleotides: TGCAGCCCACGGGGACTGCCTCCCTCCACTGAAGCTTTCTTT. This sequence joins TRBV29-1 and TRBJ1-1, with D tentatively TRBD1 (5 bases). Trimming took 8 bases from V and 4 from J, leaving 20 bases between them. The germline gives CDR1 SQVTM, CDR2 ANQGSEA. There are 14 residues in the CDR3.

This chain joins TRBV13 and TRBJ2-3; D is undetermined. The V gene lost 3 bases and the J gene lost 0 bases, with 19 bases spanning the gap. This CDR3 is 18 amino acids long. In germline, CDR1 is PRHDT, CDR2 FYEKMQ (reference sequence). CDR3 in DNA: TGTGCCAGCAGCTTTAGGAGCCGGCAATTTCCTAGCACAGATACGCAGTATTTT. Its protein product is CASSFRSRQFPSTDTQYF. Full variable domain (remainder filled in from reference TRBV13 and TRBJ2-3): AAGVIQSPRHLIKEKRETATLKCYPIPRHDTVYWYQQGPGQDPQFLISFYEKMQSDKGSIPDRFSAQQFSDYHSELNMSSLELGDSALYFCASSFRSRQFPSTDTQYFGPGTRLTVL.

This chain links TRBV27 with TRBJ2-7; the match to TRBD1 covers 9 bases. V trimming: 6 bases; J trimming: 6 bases; junction bases outside the gene matches: 9. The CDR3 is 14 amino acids. Per the germline V gene, CDR1 is MNHEY and CDR2 is SMNVEV (reference sequence). The CDR3: CASRPGQGQGEQYF. The CDR3 DNA sequence: TGTGCCAGCAGACCCGGACAGGGACAGGGCGAGCAGTACTTC.

This chain connects TRBV2 to TRBJ2-1; 7 bases line up with TRBD2. The CDR3 extends over 14 amino acids. Germline V gene data show CDR1 as SNHLY and CDR2 as FYNNEI. V dropped 0 bases and J dropped 7; count of bases not matched to a gene: 3. CDR3 coding DNA: TGTGCCAGCAGTGAAGCGCTGGGAGGGAATGAGCAGTTCTTC. This codes for CASSEALGGNEQFF. The full variable domain, rest sourced from reference TRBV2 and TRBJ2-1, is EPEVTQTPSHQVTQMGQEVILRCVPISNHLYFYWYRQILGQKVEFLVSFYNNEISEKSEIFDDQFSVERPDGSNFTLKIRSTKLEDSAMYFCASSEALGGNEQFFGPGTRLTVL.